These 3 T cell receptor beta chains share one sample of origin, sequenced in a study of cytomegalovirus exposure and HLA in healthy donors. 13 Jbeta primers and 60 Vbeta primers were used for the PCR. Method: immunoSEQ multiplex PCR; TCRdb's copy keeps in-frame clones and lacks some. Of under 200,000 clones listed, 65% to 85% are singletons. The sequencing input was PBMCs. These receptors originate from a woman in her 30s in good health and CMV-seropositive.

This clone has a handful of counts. The CDR3 region has the DNA TGTGCCAGCAGCCAACCTCTGAGGGAGACCCAGTACTTC. Residues: CASSQPLRETQYF. The chain uses TRBV28 and TRBJ2-5; D is unresolved. CDR1 MDHEN and CDR2 SYDVKM come from the germline V gene. With 6 bases removed from V and 5 bases from J, the gap between germline ends came to 13 bases. The CDR3 length is 13 residues.

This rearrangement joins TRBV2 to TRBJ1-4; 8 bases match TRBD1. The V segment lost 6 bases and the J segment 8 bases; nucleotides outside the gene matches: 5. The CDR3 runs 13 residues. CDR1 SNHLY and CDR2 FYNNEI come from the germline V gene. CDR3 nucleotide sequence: TGTGCCAGCAGACGAAGGGACAGGGAAAAACTGTTTTTT. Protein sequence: CASRRRDREKLFF. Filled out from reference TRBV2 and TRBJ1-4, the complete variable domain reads EPEVTQTPSHQVTQMGQEVILRCVPISNHLYFYWYRQILGQKVEFLVSFYNNEISEKSEIFDDQFSVERPDGSNFTLKIRSTKLEDSAMYFCASRRRDREKLFFGSGTQLSVL.

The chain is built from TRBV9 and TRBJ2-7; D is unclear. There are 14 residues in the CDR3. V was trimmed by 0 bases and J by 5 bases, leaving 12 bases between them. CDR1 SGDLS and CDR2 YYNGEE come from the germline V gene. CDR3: CASSVDLPGDEQYF. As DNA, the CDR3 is TGTGCCAGCAGCGTAGATCTACCTGGAGACGAGCAGTACTTC.